Listed here are 24 T cell receptor beta chains from one sample, sequenced in a study of shared T cell receptors in the human thymus. TCRdb's copy holds only in-frame clones and misses some; the assay was immunoSEQ multiplex PCR. The sample contains some 760,000 clones, roughly 88% of which appear only once. These records were also assigned to another study, of human thymus T cells.

Sequencing was performed on thymocytes. These receptors were obtained from a girl in the first two years of life with a congenital heart defect.

This clone came up once. This chain links TRBV11-2 with TRBJ1-1; the D gene is possibly TRBD1 (5 bases). The V and J ends lost 2 bases and 2 bases respectively, with 21 bases between them. This CDR3 spans 18 amino acids. CDR1 SGHAT and CDR2 FQNNGV come from the germline V gene. The CDR3 protein is CASSLTSRVEDRNTEAFF. As DNA, the CDR3 is TGTGCCAGCAGCTTAACGAGTAGGGTCGAAGACAGAAACACTGAAGCTTTCTTT.

The gene calls are TRBV5-8 and TRBJ1-2; D is perhaps TRBD1 (6 bases). Trimming left V 4 bases short and J 8 bases short, with 12 bases between. The germline CDR1 and CDR2 sequences are SGHTS and YDEGEE. CDR3 size: 12 residues. The CDR3 spells CASSIVGGGYTF. The CDR3 DNA reads as TGTGCCAGCAGCATTGTAGGGGGAGGCTACACCTTC.

This clone was counted between two and nine times. The chain is built from TRBV5-4 and TRBJ1-2; D is unresolved. Germline CDR1 reads SGHNT; CDR2 reads YYREEE (reference sequence). CDR3 length: 14 amino acids. V shed 4 bases and J shed 6 bases, with 16 bases lying between them. The CDR3 bases are TGTGCCAGCAGCCCGGACGGGGTGAGGGATGGCTACACCTTC. This codes for CASSPDGVRDGYTF.

The chain has TRBV5-1 and TRBJ2-7, with 7 bases identical to TRBD1. The CDR3 has 15 amino acids. Trimming removed 4 bases from V and 1 base from J; junction bases left unmatched: 8. Germline CDR1 is SGHRS and CDR2 is YFSETQ. The chain's CDR3 is CASSTWTGSSYEQYF. The DNA for the CDR3 is TGCGCCAGCAGCACCTGGACAGGTAGTTCCTACGAGCAGTACTTC.

This chain connects TRBV6-5 to TRBJ1-2, with TRBD1 matching 7 bases. CDR3 size: 14 residues. Per germline, CDR1 MNHEY and CDR2 SVGAGI. V trimming: 6 bases; J trimming: 6 bases; junction bases outside the gene matches: 10. The CDR3 protein is CASSPNGQADGYTF. DNA of the CDR3: TGTGCCAGCAGCCCGAACGGACAGGCAGATGGCTACACCTTC.

The V call is TRBV4-3, the J call TRBJ1-3, with 8 bases lining up with TRBD1. V was clipped by 0 bases and J by 6 bases; unmatched bases: 16. The CDR3 extends over 19 amino acids. Germline lookup yields CDR1 LGHNA and CDR2 YSLEER. The CDR3 sequence is CASSQDRRTGNHEQNTIYF. The CDR3 DNA sequence: TGCGCCAGCAGCCAAGACAGGCGGACAGGGAATCACGAACAAAACACCATATATTTT.

The chain couples TRBV27 to TRBJ1-2, with TRBD1 as a possible D gene (6 bases). The V end was cut by 3 bases, the J end by 6 bases, with 17 bases between. Germline loops: CDR1 MNHEY, CDR2 SMNVEV (reference sequence). This CDR3 comprises 15 residues. The CDR3 sequence is CASSFLPGGLDGYTF. The CDR3 DNA follows: TGTGCCAGCAGTTTCCTTCCGGGGGGCTTGGATGGCTACACCTTC.

This clone was counted between two and nine times. V is TRBV5-1 and J is TRBJ1-3, with D tentatively TRBD1 (5 bases). The CDR3 length is 15 residues. The V end was cut by 5 bases, the J end by 4 bases, with 16 bases between. Germline V CDR1 and CDR2: SGHRS, YFSETQ. The CDR3 spells CASSRGRAGGNTIYF. CDR3 in DNA: TGCGCCAGCAGTCGGGGGAGGGCAGGAGGAAACACCATATATTTT.

This chain joins TRBV28 and TRBJ2-4, with 7 bases fitting TRBD2. V lost 6 bases and J lost 7; bases outside the gene matches: 6. The CDR3 length is 13 residues. Germline-derived CDR1 and CDR2 are MDHEN and SYDVKM. The CDR3 region has the DNA TGTGCCAGCAGGCCAGGGCGGGGGAACATTCAGTACTTC. This gives the protein CASRPGRGNIQYF. The whole variable domain, remainder taken from reference TRBV28 and TRBJ2-4, is DVKVTQSSRYLVKRTGEKVFLECVQDMDHENMFWYRQDPGLGLRLIYFSYDVKMKEKGDIPEGYSVSREKKERFSLILESASTNQTSMYLCASRPGRGNIQYFGAGTRLSVL.

The V call is TRBV29-1, the J call TRBJ1-1; TRBD1 agrees at 7 bases. The germline V gene has CDR1 SQVTM and CDR2 ANQGSEA. The CDR3 covers 14 residues. J was trimmed by 5 bases and V by 2 bases; bases with no gene match: 8. The DNA for the CDR3 is TGCAGCGTTGAACGACAGGGACGGGAGACTGAAGCTTTCTTT. Protein sequence: CSVERQGRETEAFF.

The V and J genes are TRBV7-2 and TRBJ1-1; D ambiguous. The CDR3 contains 13 residues. Trimming removed 2 bases from V and 4 bases from J, with 8 bases in between. In germline, CDR1 is SGHTA, CDR2 FQGNSA. This chain's CDR3 is CASSLKRGTEAFF. In DNA form, the CDR3 reads TGTGCCAGCAGCTTAAAACGAGGCACTGAAGCTTTCTTT.

J is TRBJ2-3 and V is TRBV18; 8 positions match TRBD1. The CDR3 is made up of 16 amino acids. V lost 5 bases, J lost 0 bases, and 7 bases stayed unmatched. Per germline, CDR1 KGHSH and CDR2 LQKENI. CDR3: CASSERTGPSTDTQYF. CDR3 bases: TGTGCCAGCTCAGAGCGGACAGGGCCTAGCACAGATACGCAGTATTTT.

As DNA, the CDR3 is TGTGCCAGCAGTGAAGGGGCCAGGGGGAACACTGAAGCTTTCTTT. It specifies CASSEGARGNTEAFF. The V and J genes are TRBV25-1 and TRBJ1-1; perhaps TRBD1 as D (6 bases). V gave up 2 bases and J gave up 1 base, with 11 bases separating them. The CDR3 covers 15 residues. CDR1 and CDR2 from the germline V gene are MGHDK and SYGVNS.

This sequence joins TRBV28 and TRBJ2-1; 7 bases are a match to TRBD2. The CDR3 has 12 residues. With V trimmed by 5 bases and J by 10 bases, 5 bases remained unmatched. Germline V gene data show CDR1 as MDHEN and CDR2 as SYDVKM. The CDR3 DNA follows: TGTGCCAGCAGTCCCCGGGACTACGAGCAGTTCTTC. Protein: CASSPRDYEQFF.

The chain carries TRBV4-2 and TRBJ1-2, with TRBD1 identical over 10 bases. This CDR3 is built from 17 residues. The V segment lost 3 bases and the J segment 0 bases; nucleotides outside the gene matches: 7. Germline values: CDR1 LGHNA, CDR2 YNFKEQ. This CDR3 is CASSHRDRGRTNYGYTF. CDR3 DNA: TGTGCCAGCAGCCACCGAGACAGGGGGCGGACTAACTATGGCTACACCTTC.

The chain joins TRBV7-9 to TRBJ2-3, with TRBD1 matching over 8 bases. This CDR3 contains 19 residues. Germline V lookup: CDR1 SEHNR, CDR2 FQNEAQ (reference sequence). The V gene end was trimmed by 4 bases and the J gene end by 2 bases; junction bases not matched to a gene: 17. The CDR3 sequence is CASSWTPPVGQGHTDTQYF. In nucleotides, the CDR3 is TGTGCCAGCAGCTGGACCCCTCCCGTTGGACAGGGCCACACAGATACGCAGTATTTT.

The rearrangement joins TRBV6-4 to TRBJ1-1; the match to TRBD1 covers 9 bases. CDR1 MRHNA and CDR2 SNTAGT come from the germline V gene. The CDR3 is 13 amino acids. V was pared by 6 bases and J by 8 bases, with 7 bases of the junction left unmatched. The CDR3 DNA sequence: TGTGCCAGCAGGCGACAGGGGGATTCGGAAGCTTTCTTT. The encoded protein is CASRRQGDSEAFF.

The count of this clone is one. The genes are TRBV7-8 and TRBJ2-1; TRBD2 agrees at 14 bases. The CDR3 contains 17 residues. Looked up from germline, CDR1 is SGHVS and CDR2 is FQNEAQ. V was clipped by 5 bases and J by 9 bases; unmatched bases: 12. The chain's CDR3 is CASSIKPTSGGGGEQFF. Written as DNA, the CDR3 is TGTGCCAGCAGCATCAAACCGACTAGCGGGGGGGGTGGTGAGCAGTTCTTC.

This clone was recorded once. The chain couples TRBV19 to TRBJ2-3; D possibly corresponds to TRBD2 (6 bases). V was clipped by 8 bases and J by 1 base, with 16 bases between them. The CDR3 loop spans 15 amino acids. Germline CDR1 reads LNHDA; CDR2 reads SQIVND (reference sequence). This CDR3 is CASGLSGPRTDTQYF. In nucleotides, the CDR3 is TGTGCCAGTGGCCTTAGCGGACCCCGCACAGATACGCAGTATTTT.

This rearrangement joins TRBV18 to TRBJ2-1; D gene unclear. V was clipped by 8 bases and J by 8 bases, with 10 bases between them. The CDR3 consists of 11 residues. Germline CDR1 KGHSH, CDR2 LQKENI. For the CDR3, the DNA is TGTGCCAGCCGCCGAGGCTATGAGCAGTTCTTC. Translation gives CASRRGYEQFF.

J is TRBJ2-3 and V is TRBV28; 10 positions match TRBD1. The CDR3 is 18 residues long. V shed 3 bases, J shed 2 bases, and the junction held 11 bases outside the gene matches. Germline CDR1 MDHEN, CDR2 SYDVKM. CDR3 DNA: TGTGCCAGCAGTTTCCCTTCACCGGGACAGGGGACCACAGATACGCAGTATTTT. Translating it yields CASSFPSPGQGTTDTQYF.

The chain uses TRBV18 and TRBJ2-7; TRBD1 matches at 9 bases. The V gene's germline CDR1 is KGHSH and CDR2 LQKENI. J was trimmed by 0 bases and V by 3 bases; bases with no gene match: 18. The CDR3 is 20 residues long. CDR3 DNA: TGTGCCAGCTCACCTCCCAACCGGGACAGGGTAGAGGAGGACTCCTACGAGCAGTACTTC. As protein: CASSPPNRDRVEEDSYEQYF.

The genes are TRBV4-1 and TRBJ2-3, with TRBD2 matching over 10 bases. Germline CDR1 reads MGHRA; CDR2 reads YSYEKL. The V segment lost 2 bases and the J segment 5 bases; nucleotides outside the gene matches: 10. The CDR3 contains 17 residues. The CDR3 spells CASSQRPLAGSKDTQYF. In nucleotides, the CDR3 is TGCGCCAGCAGCCAAAGGCCACTAGCGGGGTCGAAAGATACGCAGTATTTT.

In this sample, this clone turned up a few times. The V and J genes are TRBV5-6 and TRBJ1-6; D might be TRBD1 (5 bases). The CDR3 covers 19 residues. V lost 1 base, J lost 6 bases, and 23 bases lay in between. Per the germline V gene, CDR1 is SGHDT and CDR2 is YYEEEE. CDR3 loop: CASSLTSYPKTVCNSPLHF. The CDR3 DNA is TGTGCCAGCAGCTTGACTTCGTACCCCAAGACAGTATGTAATTCACCCCTCCACTTT.